This T cell receptor beta chain was observed in a study of T cells in Graves' hyperthyroidism and ophthalmopathy. Regarding the study as a whole: With a median lead of around 5.9 months before onset, the model predicted ophthalmopathy.

Between the trimmed V and J ends, which lost 10 bases and 5 bases, there was a span of 17 bases. The CDR3 consists of 13 residues. Germline CDR1 reads ENHRY; CDR2 reads SYGVKD. Used for diagnoses were clinical symptoms, serum thyroxine and TRAb, thyroid ultrasound and orbital computed tomography. The CDR3 regions of TCR beta were amplified from RNA transcripts. A set of HTBI primers served as the primers for a first-round RT-PCR of the TCR CDR3. TCRdb processed the multiplex PCR reads anew with MiXCR; each CDR3 protein has one entry. Of about 500,000 distinct CDR3 sequences listed, about 46% are singletons. Concerning this clonotype itself: Its antigen is currently unknown.

The sequenced material came from peripheral blood or thyroid tissue (not recorded which). The sequence came from an adult woman with Graves' disease, either hyperthyroidism or ophthalmopathy (not recorded which). The chain is built from TRBV10-3 and TRBJ1-1, with D possibly TRBD1 on 6 matching bases. The CDR3 sequence is CATSKGGNTEAFF. The CDR3 DNA follows: TGTGCCACCTCAAAAGGGGGAAATACTGAAGCTTTCTTT.